The following is a TCR beta chain sequence with its context. What it binds is not known. Germline V gene sequence: CDR1 SEHNR, CDR2 FQNEAQ (reference sequence). V gave up 6 bases and J gave up 5 bases, with 7 bases separating them. This CDR3 comprises 11 residues. These data belong to a study of shared clonotypes between healthy human individuals. General observations from the study: The generation probabilities recorded for non-shared clonotypes fell below those of clonotypes shared by all four donors. Memory subsets generally showed lower estimated richness than naive subsets.

CD45RO-negative CD8 cells positively selected for CCR7 made up the naive population, which excluded terminally differentiated effector memory CD45RA+ cells. Template for every sorted-subset replicate PCR totaled about 200 ng DNA, about 30,000 T cell genomes. Repertoires were generated with immunoSEQ multiplex PCR, while TCRdb's copy carries only in-frame clones and drops some. The sample consists of some 600,000 clones, 96% of them appearing once. This chain connects TRBV7-9 to TRBJ2-5; tentatively, D is TRBD1 (6 bases). This sequence originates from a woman under 40 in good health. Source material: naive CD8+ T cells sorted from blood. DNA of the CDR3: TGTGCCAGCAGGGGGGCCGAGACCCAGTACTTC. It yields the protein CASRGAETQYF.